A single TCR beta chain is shown here with its context. Its antigen is not known. The data derive from a study of shared clonotypes between healthy human individuals. Germline-derived CDR1 and CDR2 are SGHDT and YYEEEE. Trimming at V came to 6 bases and at J to 5 bases, leaving 11 bases not matched to a gene. The CDR3 is made up of 14 amino acids. Naive CD8 cells lacked CD45RO, underwent positive selection for CCR7 and left out terminally differentiated effector memory CD45RA+ cells. The table came from immunoSEQ multiplex PCR; TCRdb's copy has only in-frame clones and leaves some out. In the table there are some 2 million clones, roughly 95% of which are singletons. Study-wide results and caveats: Relative to memory subsets, naive subsets generally showed larger estimated richness.

The sequenced sample was naive CD8+ T cells sorted from blood. The origin of this receptor is a man aged 18 to 29 in good health. The V call is TRBV5-6, the J call TRBJ2-7, with 7 positions matching TRBD1. CDR3 in DNA: TGTGCCAGCACGGGACAGCTCCCTATCGACGAGCAGTACTTC. As protein: CASTGQLPIDEQYF.